Listed below are T cell receptor beta chains from one sample, sequenced in a study of T cells in Graves' hyperthyroidism and ophthalmopathy. TCRdb fed the multiplex PCR reads into MiXCR, producing one record per CDR3 protein. The sample shows 250,000 to 300,000 distinct CDR3 sequences, 12% to 15% of them seen only once. The material sequenced was blood. The receptors were sampled from a woman aged 35 to 49 with Graves' hyperthyroidism. Each CDR3 is given with its conserved first and last residue. The D gene is left open where the match is weak. Part of the rows lack a size; the others show once, few, many or a class for expanded clones.

length	J	D	V	size	CDR3	DNA
15	TRBJ2-5	TRBD2	TRBV20-1	many	CSARFTTAGWETQYF	TGCAGTGCTAGATTTACTACAGCGGGATGGGAGACCCAGTACTTC
15	TRBJ1-1	TRBD1	TRBV12-3/TRBV12-4	many	CASSYLGQANTEAFF	TGTGCCAGCAGCTACTTGGGACAGGCGAACACTGAAGCTTTCTTT
13	TRBJ1-3	-	TRBV20-1	few	CSATPGLGNTIYF	TGCAGTGCAACCCCGGGGCTAGGAAACACCATATATTTT
13	TRBJ2-2	-	TRBV10-3	few	CAISAGWTGEPFF	TGTGCCATCAGTGCAGGGTGGACCGGGGAGCCGTTTTTT
12	TRBJ2-1	TRBD2	TRBV28	many	CASRSGSREQFF	TGTGCCAGCAGGAGCGGGAGTCGTGAGCAGTTCTTC
12	TRBJ1-2	-	TRBV6-2/TRBV6-3	many	CASRPGLSNYTF	TGTGCCAGCAGGCCGGGCCTCAGCAACTACACCTTC
14	TRBJ2-5	-	TRBV12-3/TRBV12-4	many	CASSLRPPTETQYF	TGTGCCAGCAGTTTGCGGCCTCCTACTGAGACCCAGTACTTC
16	TRBJ2-1	TRBD1	TRBV10-3	few	CAINWGGTGDGDEQFF	TGTGCCATCAACTGGGGGGGGACAGGGGATGGTGATGAGCAGTTCTTC
15	TRBJ1-1	-	TRBV11-2	many	CASSLAGLRGTEAFF	TGTGCCAGCAGCTTAGCGGGGCTCCGGGGCACTGAAGCTTTCTTT
13	TRBJ1-2	-	TRBV20-1	many	CSARDPVRDGYTF	TGCAGTGCTAGAGATCCGGTTCGAGATGGCTACACCTTC
15	TRBJ2-7	TRBD2	TRBV4-1	few	CASSRPGTTPYEQYF	TGCGCCAGCAGCCGCCCCGGGACTACCCCCTACGAGCAGTACTTC
15	TRBJ2-7	-	TRBV20-1	many	CSARDHGGSSYEQYF	TGCAGTGCTAGAGATCATGGGGGGAGCTCCTACGAGCAGTACTTC
12	TRBJ1-1	-	TRBV10-3	-	CAISPGTTEAFF	TGTGCCATCAGTCCGGGGACCACTGAAGCTTTCTTT
16	TRBJ1-5	-	TRBV7-2	-	CASSLWALSGNQPQHF	TGTGCCAGCTCCTTATGGGCCCTATCCGGCAATCAGCCCCAGCATTTT
14	TRBJ2-5	-	TRBV18	many	CASSNGIAEETQYF	TGTGCCAGCTCAAACGGAATTGCGGAAGAGACCCAGTACTTC
17	TRBJ2-1	TRBD2	TRBV11-2	many	CASSPRLAASSYNEQFF	TGTGCCAGCAGCCCCCGACTAGCGGCGAGCTCCTACAATGAGCAGTTCTTC
13	TRBJ2-7	-	TRBV18	many	CASSPPFSYEQYF	TGTGCCAGCTCACCACCGTTCTCCTACGAGCAGTACTTC
15	TRBJ2-3	-	TRBV5-5	many	CASSKRPGTTDTQYF	TGTGCCAGCAGCAAGCGGCCGGGAACGACAGATACGCAGTATTTT
15	TRBJ2-3	TRBD2	TRBV28	many	CASSPGLAVTDTQYF	TGTGCCAGCTCCCCCGGGCTAGCGGTCACAGATACGCAGTATTTT
14	TRBJ2-7	-	TRBV7-4	many	CASANPGRDYEQYF	TGTGCCAGCGCTAACCCGGGCAGGGATTACGAGCAGTACTTC
14	TRBJ2-5	TRBD1	TRBV7-2	many	CASNFWGQQETQYF	TGTGCCAGTAACTTTTGGGGACAGCAAGAGACCCAGTACTTC
17	TRBJ2-1	TRBD2	TRBV20-1	many	CSARPGLAGGTYNEQFF	TGCAGTGCTAGGCCGGGACTAGCGGGAGGAACCTACAATGAGCAGTTCTTC
15	TRBJ1-1	TRBD1	TRBV27	many	CASRLTGQFVAEAFF	TGTGCCAGCAGATTAACGGGACAGTTTGTGGCTGAAGCTTTCTTT
15	TRBJ2-3	TRBD2	TRBV27	many	CASSSLAGPEDTQYF	TGTGCCAGCAGTTCCCTAGCGGGACCCGAAGATACGCAGTATTTT
14	TRBJ1-1	-	TRBV28	many	CASPPPGGNTEAFF	TGTGCCAGCCCCCCCCCCGGCGGGAACACTGAAGCTTTCTTT
12	TRBJ2-3	-	TRBV6-1	few	CASRDNTDTQYF	TGTGCCAGCCGGGACAACACAGATACGCAGTATTTT
15	TRBJ2-3	TRBD1	TRBV3-1	many	CASSTRTGRVDTQYF	TGTGCCAGCAGCACTAGGACAGGCCGAGTCGATACGCAGTATTTT
15	TRBJ2-7	TRBD1	TRBV5-5	-	CASRTTGTGVYEQYF	TGTGCCAGCCGCACCACCGGGACAGGGGTTTACGAGCAGTACTTC
14	TRBJ1-5	-	TRBV7-2	many	CASSRAGGGEPQHF	TGTGCCAGCAGCCGAGCGGGGGGAGGGGAGCCCCAGCATTTT
14	TRBJ2-5	-	TRBV5-1	few	CASRSQTPKETQYF	TGCGCCAGCAGAAGCCAGACTCCGAAGGAGACCCAGTACTTC
13	TRBJ2-1	-	TRBV2	many	CASRRPSYNEQFF	TGTGCCAGCAGGCGGCCCTCCTACAATGAGCAGTTCTTC
15	TRBJ2-3	-	TRBV6-1	few	CASSPTSGGRDTQYF	TGTGCCAGCAGTCCTACTAGTGGGGGGCGGGATACGCAGTATTTT